This T cell receptor beta chain was recovered during a study of T cell repertoires in cytomegalovirus infection. The germline CDR1 and CDR2 sequences are SGHDT and YYEEEE. V was pared by 0 bases and J by 7 bases, with 10 bases between. CDR3 length: 13 residues. Each CDR3 protein is one row after TCRdb ran MiXCR on the reads. Among about 320,000 distinct CDR3 sequences listed, around a tenth were seen once. Ten or more counts support this clonotype. The chain recombines TRBV5-6 with TRBJ1-2, with D maybe TRBD1 (5 bases). The sequencing input was PBMCs. The sequence came from a human donor in good health (CMV status not recorded). Some clones in this sample may be carry-over from other donors' samples. The CDR3 nucleotides read TGTGCCAGCAGCTTGGGGGACCTCGTTGGCTACACCTTC. Amino acids: CASSLGDLVGYTF.